This TCR beta chain was recorded in a study of shared clonotypes between healthy human individuals. Deep was the level used in running the assay. Data came from immunoSEQ multiplex PCR; TCRdb stores just in-frame clones and leaves some out. The sample lists 2 million to 3 million clones, approximately 94% seen once, with roughly 0.15% in the top ten. V lost 1 base and J lost 2, with 13 bases in between. In germline, CDR1 is SGHNT, CDR2 YYREEE (reference sequence). The CDR3 spans 15 residues. The sample taken for sequencing was naive CD4+ T cells sorted from blood. Indicated subset: CD45RA+ positively selected. The receptor was isolated from a man aged 18-30 years in good health. The V gene is TRBV5-4, the J gene TRBJ2-7; maybe TRBD2 (5 bases). CDR3 amino acids: CASSLSGSGAYEQYF. CDR3 in DNA: TGTGCCAGCAGCTTGTCGGGGTCCGGGGCCTACGAGCAGTACTTC.